This T cell receptor beta chain was identified during a study of OX40 agonist ivuxolimab in advanced cancers. On the study more broadly: The mean age was approximately 60 years, ranging from 23 to 79, with approximately 85% of participants male. Study-level findings and limits: Within 6 weeks, CD4+ and CD8+ blood T cells expanded clonally at 0.1 to 3.0 mg/kg.

This table comes from immunoSEQ multiplex PCR, and its TCRdb copy is limited to in-frame clones, with some not included. Of fewer than 100,000 clones in the sample, 93% were seen once. Notes on this clone: What it binds is not known.

Trimming removed 6 bases at V and 8 bases at J, with 13 bases between. This CDR3 region has 12 residues. Germline CDR1 and CDR2: WSHSY and SAAADI. The clonotype was recovered from an adult with an advanced solid tumor such as melanoma, head and neck, liver or kidney cancer. Sequenced here: CD4+ or CD8+ T cells sorted from blood, sampled in a trial of the OX40 agonist ivuxolimab. This chain uses TRBV10-2 with TRBJ1-1; a possible D gene is TRBD1 (5 bases). In DNA form, the CDR3 reads TGCGCCAGCAGGGGGGAGGGGAGAGAAGCTTTCTTT. It encodes CASRGEGREAFF.